A selection of T cell receptor beta chains follows, all from one sample in a study of OX40 agonist ivuxolimab in advanced cancers. Data came from immunoSEQ multiplex PCR; TCRdb stores just in-frame clones and leaves some out. The sample carries tens of thousands of clones, around 90% recorded once. This specimen consisted of CD4+ or CD8+ T cells sorted from blood, obtained in a trial of the OX40 agonist ivuxolimab. These receptors were taken from an adult with an advanced solid tumor such as melanoma, head and neck, liver or kidney cancer. The CDR3 runs from the conserved cysteine through the conserved F or W. The D gene is left open where the match is weak. Size is omitted from some rows. Given values are once, few, many or a class for expanded clones.

clone_size	v_call	j_call	d_call	cdr3_nt	cdr3_aa
.	TRBV5-1	TRBJ2-2	.	TGCGCCAGCAGCTTGTATTTTGAGGGGGCGAACACCGGGGAGCTGTTTTTT	CASSLYFEGANTGELFF
once	TRBV6-5	TRBJ1-1	.	TGTGCCAGCAGACCCGGGACACGAAACACTGAAGCTTTCTTT	CASRPGTRNTEAFF
.	TRBV27	TRBJ1-5	.	TGTGCCAGCAGTTCGGATTTAGGCCAGCCCCAGCATTTT	CASSSDLGQPQHF
.	TRBV30	TRBJ2-5	.	TGTGCCTGGAGCCCGGGGGCAGTAAAAGAGACCCAGTACTTC	CAWSPGAVKETQYF
.	TRBV4-1	TRBJ1-2	.	TGCGCCAGCAGCCAGGTCGAGGGTGGCTACACCTTC	CASSQVEGGYTF
.	TRBV5-6	TRBJ2-7	.	TGTGCCAGCAGCCTGGGACCCGCCTACGAGCAGTACTTC	CASSLGPAYEQYF
.	TRBV18	TRBJ2-7	.	TGTGCCAGCTCACCGCGGGACACTTACTACGAGCAGTACTTC	CASSPRDTYYEQYF
.	TRBV19	TRBJ2-6	TRBD2	TGTGCCAGTAGTCGGGGACTAGCGGGGCTCGCCTCTGGGGCCAACGTCCTGACTTTC	CASSRGLAGLASGANVLTF
.	TRBV27	TRBJ2-5	TRBD2	TGTGCCAGCAGCCCAGGGGCGACTAGCGGGGAGACCCAGTACTTC	CASSPGATSGETQYF
.	TRBV7-8	TRBJ2-7	.	TGTGCCAGCAGCCCGTCGCGGAGCTACATCACCTACGAGCAGTACTTC	CASSPSRSYITYEQYF
.	TRBV6-5	TRBJ2-3	.	TGTGCCAGCAGTTACTACGGAAGGGACACAGATACGCAGTATTTT	CASSYYGRDTDTQYF
once	TRBV9	TRBJ2-3	TRBD1	TGTGCCAGCGGGGACAGGGACTCTAGCACAGATACGCAGTATTTT	CASGDRDSSTDTQYF
.	TRBV7-9	TRBJ2-3	TRBD1	TGTGCCAGCAGCGGGGACAGGACCACAGATACGCAGTATTTT	CASSGDRTTDTQYF
.	TRBV13	TRBJ2-2	TRBD1	TGTGCCAGCAGCCCGGGACAGGGATGGGCCGGGGAGCTGTTTTTT	CASSPGQGWAGELFF
few	TRBV21-1	TRBJ1-2	.	TGTGCCAGCAGCAAAGCGCTGGGGAGCTCTGGGTATGGCTACACCTTC	CASSKALGSSGYGYTF
.	TRBV27	TRBJ2-3	TRBD2	TGTGCCAGCAGTCCCCAGCGGGGTCCCAGCACAGATACGCAGTATTTT	CASSPQRGPSTDTQYF
.	TRBV15	TRBJ2-1	.	TGTGCCACCAGCCACGGGACTGGCAATGAGCAGTTCTTC	CATSHGTGNEQFF
.	TRBV5-1	TRBJ2-1	.	TGCGCCAGCAGCTTGGAGGGGGACGAGCAGTTCTTC	CASSLEGDEQFF
once	TRBV10-1	TRBJ2-3	.	TGCGCCAGCAGTGAGGCGTGGGGGTTAGGAGATACGCAGTATTTT	CASSEAWGLGDTQYF
.	TRBV4-1	TRBJ1-1	TRBD1	TGCGCCAGCAGCCAAGATGGGCAGGGGGCGGCATGGACTGAAGCTTTCTTT	CASSQDGQGAAWTEAFF
.	TRBV4-1	TRBJ2-7	TRBD1	TGCGCCAGCAGCCACGCCCGACAGGGTTCCTACGAGCAGTACTTC	CASSHARQGSYEQYF
once	TRBV19	TRBJ2-3	TRBD1	TGTGCCACTATGAAGTTACAGGGGGGCGCAGATACGCAGTATTTT	CATMKLQGGADTQYF
.	TRBV19	TRBJ2-7	TRBD1	TGTGCCAGTAGCAGTACAGGGGGCGCGTTCGACGAGCAGTACTTC	CASSSTGGAFDEQYF
.	TRBV4-2	TRBJ2-5	TRBD2	TGTGCCAGCAGCCAAGAGGTAGCGGGGGTCACGTACCAAGAGACCCAGTACTTC	CASSQEVAGVTYQETQYF
.	TRBV28	TRBJ1-2	TRBD1	TGTGCCAGCAGCCTCACAGGGGCCCTCGGAGTTGGCTACACCTTC	CASSLTGALGVGYTF
.	TRBV19	TRBJ1-6	TRBD1	TGTGCCAGCTCGGACAGGGGTGGTTCACCCCTCCACTTT	CASSDRGGSPLHF
.	TRBV14	TRBJ2-1	.	TGTGCCAGCAGCCAATACAAGAACAATGAGCAGTTCTTC	CASSQYKNNEQFF
.	TRBV19	TRBJ2-1	.	TGTGCCAGTAGTATTCGGGTCCAGGGAACCTACAATGAGCAGTTCTTC	CASSIRVQGTYNEQFF
.	TRBV6-5	TRBJ2-1	TRBD1	TGTGCCAGCAGTGACTGGACAGGGAAGGGCAATGAGCAGTTCTTC	CASSDWTGKGNEQFF